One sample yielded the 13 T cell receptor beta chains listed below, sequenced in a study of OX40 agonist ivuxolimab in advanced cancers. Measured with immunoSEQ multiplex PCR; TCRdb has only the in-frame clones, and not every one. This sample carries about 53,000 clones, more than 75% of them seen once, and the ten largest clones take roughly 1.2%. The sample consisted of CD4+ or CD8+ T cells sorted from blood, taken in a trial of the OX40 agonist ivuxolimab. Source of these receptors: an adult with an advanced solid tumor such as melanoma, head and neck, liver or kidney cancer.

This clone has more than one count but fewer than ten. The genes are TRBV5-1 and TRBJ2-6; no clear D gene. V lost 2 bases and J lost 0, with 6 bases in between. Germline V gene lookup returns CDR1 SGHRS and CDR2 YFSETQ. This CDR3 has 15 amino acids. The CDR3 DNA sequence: TGCGCCAGCAGCTTAGAAACCTCTGGGGCCAACGTCCTGACTTTC. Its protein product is CASSLETSGANVLTF.

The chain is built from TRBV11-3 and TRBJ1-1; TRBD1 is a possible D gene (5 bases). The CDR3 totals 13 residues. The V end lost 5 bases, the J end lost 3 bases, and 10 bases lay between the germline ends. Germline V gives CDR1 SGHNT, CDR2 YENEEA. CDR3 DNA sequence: TGTGCCAGCAGCCAGCAGGGTGACACTGAAGCTTTCTTT. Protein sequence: CASSQQGDTEAFF. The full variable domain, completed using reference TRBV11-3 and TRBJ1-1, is EAGVVQSPRYKIIEKKQPVAFWCNPISGHNTLYWYLQNLGQGPELLIRYENEEAVDDSQLPKDRFSAERLKGVDSTLKIQPAELGDSAVYLCASSQQGDTEAFFGQGTRLTVV.

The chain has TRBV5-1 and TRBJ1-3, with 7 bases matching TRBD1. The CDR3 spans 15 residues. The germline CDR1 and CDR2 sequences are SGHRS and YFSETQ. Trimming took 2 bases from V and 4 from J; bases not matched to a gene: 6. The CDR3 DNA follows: TGCGCCAGCAGCTTCGGGCAGGGGGACGGAAACACCATATATTTT. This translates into CASSFGQGDGNTIYF.

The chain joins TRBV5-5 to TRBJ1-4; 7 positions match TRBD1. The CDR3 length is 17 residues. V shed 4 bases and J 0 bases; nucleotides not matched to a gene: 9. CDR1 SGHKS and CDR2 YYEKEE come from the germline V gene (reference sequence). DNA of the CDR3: TGTGCCAGCAGCCGAGGGGACAGATCCGCAACTAATGAAAAACTGTTTTTT. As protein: CASSRGDRSATNEKLFF.

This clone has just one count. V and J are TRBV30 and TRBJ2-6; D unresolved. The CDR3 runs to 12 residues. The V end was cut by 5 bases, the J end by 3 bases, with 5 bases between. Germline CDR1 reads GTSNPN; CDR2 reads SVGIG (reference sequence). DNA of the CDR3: TGTGCCTGGTCAATTGGGGCCAACGTCCTGACTTTC. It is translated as CAWSIGANVLTF.

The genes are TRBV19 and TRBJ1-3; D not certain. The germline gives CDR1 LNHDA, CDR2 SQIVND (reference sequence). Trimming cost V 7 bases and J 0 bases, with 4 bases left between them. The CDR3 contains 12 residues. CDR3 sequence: CASKASGNTIYF. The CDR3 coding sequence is TGTGCCAGTAAGGCCTCTGGAAACACCATATATTTT.

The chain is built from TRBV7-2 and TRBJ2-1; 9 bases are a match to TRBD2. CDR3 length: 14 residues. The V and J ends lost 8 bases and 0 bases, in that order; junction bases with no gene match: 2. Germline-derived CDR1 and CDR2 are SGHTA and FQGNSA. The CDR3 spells CASRSGSSYNEQFF. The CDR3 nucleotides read TGTGCCAGCCGTAGCGGGAGCTCCTACAATGAGCAGTTCTTC. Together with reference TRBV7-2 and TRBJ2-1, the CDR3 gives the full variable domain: GAGVSQSPSNKVTEKGKDVELRCDPISGHTALYWYRQSLGQGLEFLIYFQGNSAPDKSGLPSDRFSAERTGGSVSTLTIQRTQQEDSAVYLCASRSGSSYNEQFFGPGTRLTVL.

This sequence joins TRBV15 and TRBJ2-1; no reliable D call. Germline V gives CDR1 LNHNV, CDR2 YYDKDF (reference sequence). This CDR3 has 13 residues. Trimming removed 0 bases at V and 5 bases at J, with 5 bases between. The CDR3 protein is CATSRDNNNEQFF. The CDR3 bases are TGTGCCACCAGCAGAGATAACAACAATGAGCAGTTCTTC.

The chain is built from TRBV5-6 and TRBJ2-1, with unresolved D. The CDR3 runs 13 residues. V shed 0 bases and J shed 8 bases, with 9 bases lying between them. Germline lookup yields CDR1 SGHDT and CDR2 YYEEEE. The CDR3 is CASSLVGVHEQFF. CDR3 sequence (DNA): TGTGCCAGCAGCTTGGTTGGAGTCCATGAGCAGTTCTTC.

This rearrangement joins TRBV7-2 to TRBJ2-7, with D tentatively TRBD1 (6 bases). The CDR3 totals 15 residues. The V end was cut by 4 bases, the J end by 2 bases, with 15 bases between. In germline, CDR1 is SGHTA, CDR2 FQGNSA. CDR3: CASSSGTPSAYEQYF. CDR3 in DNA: TGTGCCAGCAGCTCAGGGACACCCTCGGCCTACGAGCAGTACTTC.

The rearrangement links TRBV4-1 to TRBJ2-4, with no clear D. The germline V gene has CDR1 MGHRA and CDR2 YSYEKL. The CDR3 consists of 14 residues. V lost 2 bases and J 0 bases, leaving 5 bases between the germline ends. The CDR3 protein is CASSQLLAKNIQYF. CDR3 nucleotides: TGCGCCAGCAGCCAATTACTAGCCAAAAACATTCAGTACTTC.

The CDR3 DNA sequence: TGTGCCAGCAGCTCTAGCACAGATACGCAGTATTTT. It translates to CASSSSTDTQYF. The chain employs TRBV7-9 and TRBJ2-3; D gene uncertain. The germline V gene has CDR1 SEHNR and CDR2 FQNEAQ (reference sequence). There are 12 residues in the CDR3. Trimming cost V 4 bases and J 0 bases, with 2 bases left between them. Supplemented by reference TRBV7-9 and TRBJ2-3, the full variable domain reads DTGVSQNPRHKITKRGQNVTFRCDPISEHNRLYWYRQTLGQGPEFLTYFQNEAQLEKSRLLSDRFSAERPKGSFSTLEIQRTEQGDSAMYLCASSSSTDTQYFGPGTRLTVL.

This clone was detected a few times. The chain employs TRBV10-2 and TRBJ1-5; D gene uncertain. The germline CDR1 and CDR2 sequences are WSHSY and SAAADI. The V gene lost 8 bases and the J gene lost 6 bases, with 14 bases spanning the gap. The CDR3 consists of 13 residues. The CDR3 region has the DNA TGCGCCAGCGGACTGGGATTCACTCAGCCCCAGCATTTT. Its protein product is CASGLGFTQPQHF.